The 11 T cell receptor beta chains below come from one sample, sequenced in a study of blood T cell repertoires in COVID-19 (dated by TCRdb to 2020 to 2021). Library prep was done by the immunoSEQ multiplex PCR assay. Imported from immuneACCESS, the table was reduced by TCRdb to in-frame sequences with V and J called. These copies leave out some clones; in studies compared against another copy, an unresolved V gene accounts for under half, and the cause of the remainder is not known. The sample has about 93,000 clones on record, approximately 89% of them singletons. The ten largest clonotypes hold about 2% of the sample. Sequences were obtained from peripheral blood. All receptors derive from a man aged 45-65 years with acute or convalescent COVID-19.

CDR3: CASSQVKGAREQYF. The CDR3 DNA sequence: TGTGCCAGCAGCCAAGTAAAGGGAGCGAGGGAGCAGTACTTC. The chain uses TRBV3-1 (or the pseudogene TRBV3-2) and TRBJ2-7; a possible D gene is TRBD2 (5 bases). The V end lost 1 base, the J end lost 7 bases, and 14 bases lay between the germline ends. Per the germline V gene, CDR1 is LGHDT and CDR2 is YNNKEL (reference sequence). The length of the CDR3 is 14 residues.

This chain uses TRBV7-2 with TRBJ2-2, with TRBD2 matching over 9 bases. With V trimmed by 1 base and J by 0 bases, 9 bases remained unmatched. Per germline, CDR1 SGHTA and CDR2 FQGNSA. CDR3 length equals 19 residues. The CDR3 protein is CASSLGVVAGASNTGELFF. DNA for the CDR3: TGTGCCAGCAGCTTAGGGGTGGTAGCGGGGGCCTCGAACACCGGGGAGCTGTTTTTT.

The chain uses TRBV6-5 and TRBJ1-6; D uncertain. The CDR3 totals 14 residues. Trimming removed 5 bases from V and 10 bases from J, with 15 bases in between. The germline V gene has CDR1 MNHEY and CDR2 SVGAGI. The CDR3 bases are TGTGCCAGCAGTCCCGGGTTGTCGGGATCACCCCTCCACTTT. Protein: CASSPGLSGSPLHF.

The rearrangement uses TRBV11-2 and TRBJ2-3; 11 nucleotides line up with TRBD1. The CDR3 consists of 17 residues. From germline, CDR1 is SGHAT and CDR2 FQNNGV. V gave up 5 bases and J gave up 3 bases; unmatched junction bases: 10. As DNA, the CDR3 is TGTGCCAGCAGCACCTTAGGACAGGGGGCGATGACAGATACGCAGTATTTT. Amino acid sequence: CASSTLGQGAMTDTQYF.

The chain joins TRBV25-1 to TRBJ2-4; 12 bases match TRBD2. Trimming cost V 5 bases and J 9 bases; bases outside gene matches: 8. Germline CDR1 and CDR2: MGHDK and SYGVNS. This CDR3 region has 15 residues. CDR3 sequence: CASSSQSGLAGIQYF. DNA for the CDR3: TGTGCCAGCAGTTCACAGTCGGGACTAGCGGGCATTCAGTACTTC.

The rearrangement uses TRBV15 and TRBJ1-6; D unresolved. The CDR3 contains 14 residues. The V end lost 0 bases, the J end lost 7 bases, and 7 bases lay between the germline ends. CDR1 and CDR2 (germline): LNHNV, YYDKDF (reference sequence). CDR3 sequence: CATSRDTENSPLHF. In DNA form, the CDR3 reads TGTGCCACCAGCAGAGACACTGAGAATTCACCCCTCCACTTT.

This CDR3 is CASSQDRDYGYTF. DNA for the CDR3: TGTGCCAGCAGCCAGGACAGGGACTATGGCTACACCTTC. V is TRBV14 and J is TRBJ1-2, with 8 bases that match TRBD1. The trim removed 3 bases at V and 3 bases at J, leaving 0 bases unmatched. The CDR3 covers 13 residues. Germline CDR1 and CDR2: SGHDN and FVKESK. The full variable domain, rest sourced from reference TRBV14 and TRBJ1-2, is EAGVTQFPSHSVIEKGQTVTLRCDPISGHDNLYWYRRVMGKEIKFLLHFVKESKQDESGMPNNRFLAERTGGTYSTLKVQPAELEDSGVYFCASSQDRDYGYTFGSGTRLTVV.

This clone was picked up one time. Only one base separates this from a far larger clonotype, so it likely reflects a read error. The chain recombines TRBV6-5 with TRBJ1-2; no clear D gene. The CDR3 runs to 11 residues. Germline values: CDR1 MNHEY, CDR2 SVGAGI. The germline V and J ends were trimmed by 6 bases and 4 bases, with 6 bases remaining between them. The CDR3 DNA reads as TGTGCCAGCAGCAACAGCTATGGCTACACCTTC. Encoded protein: CASSNSYGYTF.

V is TRBV15 and J is TRBJ2-3; 7 bases match TRBD2. CDR1 is LNHNV, CDR2 YYDKDF, per germline (reference sequence). The CDR3 extends over 17 amino acids. Trimming cost V 0 bases and J 4 bases; bases outside gene matches: 10. The CDR3 loop reads CATSRDLTAGEADTQYF. CDR3 nucleotide sequence: TGTGCCACCAGCAGAGATCTAACTGCGGGAGAGGCAGATACGCAGTATTTT.

V and J are TRBV19 and TRBJ1-2; no firm D call. Per germline, CDR1 LNHDA and CDR2 SQIVND (reference sequence). The CDR3 contains 13 residues. V lost 6 bases, J lost 1 base, and 9 bases lay in between. The CDR3 is CASSPTFNYGYTF. The DNA of the CDR3 is TGTGCCAGTAGCCCGACATTTAACTATGGCTACACCTTC.

This clone has just a few counts. CDR3 protein: CASSLYVNIQYF. The CDR3 DNA reads as TGTGCCAGCAGCTTATATGTGAACATTCAGTACTTC. The chain links TRBV7-9 to TRBJ2-4, with unresolved D. The germline CDR1 and CDR2 sequences are SEHNR and FQNEAQ (reference sequence). This CDR3 contains 12 residues. Trimming cost V 2 bases and J 7 bases, with 6 bases left between them.